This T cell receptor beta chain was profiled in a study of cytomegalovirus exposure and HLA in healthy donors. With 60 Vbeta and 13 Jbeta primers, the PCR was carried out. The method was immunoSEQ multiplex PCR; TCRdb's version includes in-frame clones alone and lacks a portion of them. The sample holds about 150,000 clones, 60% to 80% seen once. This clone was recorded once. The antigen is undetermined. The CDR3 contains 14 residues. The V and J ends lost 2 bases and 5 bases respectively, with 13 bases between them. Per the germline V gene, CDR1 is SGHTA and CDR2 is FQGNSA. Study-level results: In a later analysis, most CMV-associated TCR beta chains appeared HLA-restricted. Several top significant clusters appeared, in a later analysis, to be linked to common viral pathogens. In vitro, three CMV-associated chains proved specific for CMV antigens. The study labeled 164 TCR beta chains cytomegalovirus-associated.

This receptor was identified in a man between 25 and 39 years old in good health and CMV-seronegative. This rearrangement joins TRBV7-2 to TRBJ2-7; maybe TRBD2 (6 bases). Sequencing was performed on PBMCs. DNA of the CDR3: TGTGCCAGCAGCTTAACGCGGGATACCAACGAGCAGTACTTC. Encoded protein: CASSLTRDTNEQYF.